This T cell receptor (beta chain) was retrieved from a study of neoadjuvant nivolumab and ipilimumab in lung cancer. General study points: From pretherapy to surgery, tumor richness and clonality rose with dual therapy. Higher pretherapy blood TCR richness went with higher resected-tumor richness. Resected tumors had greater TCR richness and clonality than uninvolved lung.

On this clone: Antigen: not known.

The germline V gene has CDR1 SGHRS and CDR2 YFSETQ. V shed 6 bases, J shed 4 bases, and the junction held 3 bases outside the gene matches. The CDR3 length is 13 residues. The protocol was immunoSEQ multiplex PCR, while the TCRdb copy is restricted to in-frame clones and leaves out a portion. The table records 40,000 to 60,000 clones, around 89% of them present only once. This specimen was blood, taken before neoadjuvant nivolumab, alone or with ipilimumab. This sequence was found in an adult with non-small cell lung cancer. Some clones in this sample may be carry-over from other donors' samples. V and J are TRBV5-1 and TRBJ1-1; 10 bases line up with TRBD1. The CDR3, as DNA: TGCGCCAGCACTCGACAGGGGGCCACTGAAGCTTTCTTT. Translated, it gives CASTRQGATEAFF.